This T cell receptor (beta chain) was observed in a study of blood T cell repertoires in COVID-19. Study summary: Material from acute and convalescent COVID-19 was sourced from the United States, Italy and Spain.

With 5 bases removed from V and 4 bases from J, the gap between germline ends came to 11 bases. This CDR3 comprises 13 residues. Germline lookup yields CDR1 MNHEY and CDR2 SVGAGI. A remark on this clone: In the same sample, other DNA sequences code for this CDR3.

Produced via immunoSEQ multiplex PCR; TCRdb's table is partial and in-frame only. The sample gives fewer than 450,000 clones, around 90% of which show up once; around 3.3% is in the top ten. Source material: peripheral blood. This TCR derives from a woman younger than 30 who had recovered from COVID-19. The chain couples TRBV6-5 to TRBJ1-1; D may be TRBD1 (5 bases). The CDR3: CASSPRGPTEAFF. The CDR3 nucleotides are TGTGCCAGCAGTCCAAGGGGCCCCACTGAAGCTTTCTTT.